These 14 T cell receptor beta chains share one sample of origin, sequenced in a study of cytotoxic CD8 clonotypes in ibrutinib-treated CLL (dated by TCRdb to 2020 to 2023). The time point label of this sample denotes: approximately 25 months on ibrutinib. The library was prepared using the immunoSEQ multiplex PCR assay. TCRdb's version of the immuneACCESS table is confined to in-frame rearrangements and falls short of the full clone set. An unresolved V gene accounts for under half of the shortfall where checked; the remainder is of unknown origin. Recorded for this sample are roughly 110,000 clones; 55% to 75% of them occurred a single time. The top ten constitute around 37% of the sample. The source material was PBMCs, sampled after 24 months of ibrutinib treatment. These TCRs come from a human donor with chronic lymphocytic leukemia.

The rearrangement joins TRBV5-6 to TRBJ2-5, with 12 bases that match TRBD2. Germline values: CDR1 SGHDT, CDR2 YYEEEE. V lost 0 bases, J lost 5 bases, and 8 bases stayed unmatched. This CDR3 region has 17 residues. CDR3 DNA sequence: TGTGCCAGCAGCTTGGGCTTTCAACTAGCGGGGGGCGAGACCCAGTACTTC. It specifies CASSLGFQLAGGETQYF.

This chain links TRBV27 with TRBJ2-5; 7 bases are shared with TRBD1. Trimming removed 6 bases from V and 4 bases from J; junction bases left unmatched: 8. This CDR3 is built from 14 residues. The germline gives CDR1 MNHEY, CDR2 SMNVEV (reference sequence). DNA for the CDR3: TGTGCCAGCAGCGCAAGGACAGGAAGAGAGACCCAGTACTTC. Amino acids: CASSARTGRETQYF.

This sequence joins TRBV5-4 and TRBJ2-1; possibly TRBD2 for D (6 bases). CDR1 SGHNT and CDR2 YYREEE come from the germline V gene (reference sequence). V was shortened by 2 bases and J by 8 bases, with 14 bases between the two germline ends. The CDR3 totals 14 residues. This chain's CDR3 is CASSLRESVHEQFF. The CDR3 DNA reads as TGTGCCAGCAGCTTACGGGAGTCAGTACATGAGCAGTTCTTC.

The rearrangement links TRBV2 to TRBJ1-2; 8 bases agree with TRBD1. CDR3 length: 13 amino acids. V shed 6 bases, J shed 8 bases, and the junction held 8 bases outside the gene matches. Germline V gene sequence: CDR1 SNHLY, CDR2 FYNNEI. The CDR3 DNA reads as TGTGCCAGCAGAGTCGGACAGGGTAACGGCTACACCTTC. This encodes CASRVGQGNGYTF.

V is TRBV6-1 and J is TRBJ1-1; 10 bases line up with TRBD1. The CDR3 spans 13 residues. The ends lost 5 bases at V and 5 bases at J; junction bases unmatched: 2. Germline lookup yields CDR1 MNHNS and CDR2 SASEGT. The CDR3 protein is CASSPDRGTEAFF. In DNA, the CDR3 is TGTGCCAGCAGTCCGGACAGGGGGACTGAAGCTTTCTTT.

The chain uses TRBV7-2 and TRBJ2-1; 9 bases are shared with TRBD2. V trimming: 5 bases; J trimming: 15 bases; junction bases outside the gene matches: 11. The V gene's germline CDR1 is SGHTA and CDR2 FQGNSA. The CDR3 runs to 13 residues. CDR3 nucleotide sequence: TGTGCCAGCAGCCCTACAAACCCGGGACTAGCGTTCTTC. Its protein product is CASSPTNPGLAFF.

In its sample, this clone was seen many times. CDR3 nucleotide sequence: TGTGCCAGCAGTGGGACATTGAACACTGAAGCTTTCTTT. It is translated as CASSGTLNTEAFF. The chain is built from TRBV2 and TRBJ1-1; TRBD1 might be the D (5 bases). CDR3 length equals 13 residues. Germline assignment: CDR1 SNHLY and CDR2 FYNNEI. V shed 4 bases and J shed 0 bases, with 6 bases lying between them. The full variable domain, in which reference TRBV2 and TRBJ1-1 provide the parts outside the CDR3, is EPEVTQTPSHQVTQMGQEVILRCVPISNHLYFYWYRQILGQKVEFLVSFYNNEISEKSEIFDDQFSVERPDGSNFTLKIRSTKLEDSAMYFCASSGTLNTEAFFGQGTRLTVV.

The chain carries TRBV19 and TRBJ1-6; D may be TRBD1 (6 bases). Trimming left V 5 bases short and J 6 bases short, with 14 bases between. This CDR3 contains 15 residues. Germline-derived CDR1 and CDR2 are LNHDA and SQIVND (reference sequence). As DNA, the CDR3 is TGTGCCAGTAGTGACGCGGGACACATTAATTCACCCCTCCACTTT. This codes for CASSDAGHINSPLHF.

The CDR3 DNA reads TGTGCCAGCAAACTGGCAGGTTCGCATTCACCCCTCCACTTT. Translating it yields CASKLAGSHSPLHF. The genes are TRBV19 and TRBJ1-6; D remains unclear. Germline loops: CDR1 LNHDA, CDR2 SQIVND (reference sequence). With 9 bases removed from V and 8 bases from J, the gap between germline ends came to 17 bases. The CDR3 has 14 residues.

The chain recombines TRBV5-3 with TRBJ1-6; unclear D gene. TRBV5-3 is an ORF, with its function uncertain. The ends were cut back, 4 bases at V and 4 bases at J, with 15 bases in the middle. The CDR3 sequence is 16 residues long. The CDR3 region has the DNA TGTGCCAGAAGCCGACGCCCGAGTCTATATAATTCACCCCTCCACTTT. Translated, it gives CARSRRPSLYNSPLHF.

The V and J genes are TRBV7-9 and TRBJ1-6, with 9 bases matching TRBD1. CDR1 and CDR2 from the germline V gene are SEHNR and FQNEAQ (reference sequence). CDR3 length: 16 amino acids. Trimming cost V 4 bases and J 11 bases; bases outside gene matches: 12. In DNA, the CDR3 is TGTGCCAGCAGCTCCCATAGTACAGGGGGCATGACACCCCTCCACTTT. This encodes CASSSHSTGGMTPLHF.

This clone has more than one count but fewer than ten. The chain uses TRBV7-2 and TRBJ2-1; the match to TRBD2 covers 7 bases. CDR1 and CDR2 (germline): SGHTA, FQGNSA. This CDR3 has 17 amino acids. Trimming at V came to 1 base and at J to 0 bases, leaving 6 bases not matched to a gene. CDR3 residues: CASSLVAGGGSYNEQFF. The CDR3 nucleotides are TGTGCCAGCAGCTTAGTCGCGGGCGGGGGCTCCTACAATGAGCAGTTCTTC.

The chain has TRBV2 and TRBJ1-1; D unclear. Germline CDR1 and CDR2: SNHLY and FYNNEI. V lost 8 bases and J 1 base, leaving 14 bases between the germline ends. This CDR3 is 14 amino acids long. The CDR3 bases are TGTGCCAGCGGGTCCCGGAGACCGAACACTGAAGCTTTCTTT. Translation: CASGSRRPNTEAFF.

In this sample, this clone turned up a few times. The chain links TRBV7-9 to TRBJ1-1; TRBD1 matches 7 bases. V lost 7 bases and J lost 2; bases outside the gene matches: 7. This CDR3 spans 14 amino acids. Per germline, CDR1 SEHNR and CDR2 FQNEAQ (reference sequence). Here the CDR3 DNA reads TGTGCCAGCATCCGCGGGGACAGAAACACTGAAGCTTTCTTT. Residues: CASIRGDRNTEAFF.